One TCR beta chain is described in this entry. Its target is unknown. This CDR3 is 15 amino acids long. Trimming stripped 0 bases from V and 4 bases from J, with 11 bases between. Looked up from germline, CDR1 is LNHNV and CDR2 is YYDKDF (reference sequence). The data were produced by immunoSEQ multiplex PCR, yet TCRdb's version contains in-frame clones alone and is incomplete. The table lists fewer than 60,000 clones, more than 85% of them singletons. The entry originates in a study of OX40 agonist ivuxolimab in advanced cancers. Study results and caveats: In a subset of nonresponders, normalized T-cell clonal expansion was also low.

This receptor was identified in an adult with an advanced solid tumor such as melanoma, head and neck, liver or kidney cancer. The rearrangement uses TRBV15 and TRBJ2-3; no clear D gene. Material: CD4+ or CD8+ T cells sorted from blood, obtained in a trial of the OX40 agonist ivuxolimab. CDR3 DNA sequence: TGTGCCACCAGCAGAGAATACGGCTCCTCAGATACGCAGTATTTT. Its protein is CATSREYGSSDTQYF.